This T cell receptor beta chain was identified during a study of T cells in Graves' hyperthyroidism and ophthalmopathy. Germline CDR1 reads SGHTA; CDR2 reads FQGTGA. V lost 5 bases to trimming and J lost 5 bases; unmatched junction nucleotides: 9. CDR3 size: 16 residues. As to this clonotype: This may arise from a read error, as a much more abundant clone is one base away.

Amplified TCR beta CDR3 regions derived from RNA transcripts. First-round RT-PCR of the TCR CDR3 relied on the HTBI primer set. Via MiXCR, TCRdb re-called the multiplex PCR reads, giving one row per CDR3 protein. The sample consists of some 180,000 distinct CDR3 sequences, around 17% of them appearing once. The origin of this receptor is a woman between 50 and 59 years old with Graves' hyperthyroidism. This chain uses TRBV7-3 with TRBJ2-3; TRBD2 agrees at 11 bases. The material sequenced was blood. CDR3 amino acids: CASSHTSGSGLDTQYF. CDR3 in DNA: TGTGCCAGCAGCCACACTAGCGGGAGTGGGTTAGATACGCAGTATTTT. The full variable domain, rest sourced from reference TRBV7-3 and TRBJ2-3, is GAGVSQTPSNKVTEKGKYVELRCDPISGHTALYWYRQSLGQGPEFLIYFQGTGAADDSGLPNDRFFAVRPEGSVSTLKIQRTERGDSAVYLCASSHTSGSGLDTQYFGPGTRLTVL.